The 20 T cell receptor beta chains below come from one sample, sequenced in a study of T cells in Graves' hyperthyroidism and ophthalmopathy. RNA transcripts served as the template for amplifying TCR beta CDR3 regions. An initial round of RT-PCR targeting the TCR CDR3 relied on the HTBI primer set. Using its own MiXCR run on the multiplex PCR reads, TCRdb lists one record per CDR3 protein. The table lists some 720,000 distinct CDR3 sequences, less than 20% of them singletons. The sequenced material came from blood. These receptors originate from a man younger than 35 with Graves' hyperthyroidism.

This clonotype was counted many times. V usage is TRBV30 and J usage is TRBJ1-1, with no clear D. The germline gives CDR1 GTSNPN, CDR2 SVGIG (reference sequence). V was trimmed by 7 bases and J by 3 bases, leaving 18 bases between them. The CDR3 consists of 14 residues. The CDR3 DNA is TGTGCCTCCGCGAGGTGGGTACAAGACACTGAAGCTTTCTTT. Its protein is CASARWVQDTEAFF.

The chain couples TRBV12-3 or TRBV12-4 to TRBJ1-3, with D possibly matching TRBD1 (5 bases). Trimming took off 2 bases at V and 4 bases at J, with 9 bases between the two ends. This CDR3 contains 14 residues. CDR3 loop: CASSLRGLGNTIYF. The CDR3 bases are TGTGCCAGCAGTTTAAGGGGTCTGGGAAACACCATATATTTT.

The chain couples TRBV20-1 to TRBJ1-5; D is possibly TRBD1 (6 bases). Germline V gene sequence: CDR1 DFQATT, CDR2 SNEGSKA (reference sequence). V was trimmed by 3 bases and J by 0 bases, leaving 12 bases between them. This CDR3 has 15 residues. DNA of the CDR3: TGCAGTGCTAGCAACAGGGCCTATAGCAATCAGCCCCAGCATTTT. Amino acids: CSASNRAYSNQPQHF.

This clonotype was counted between two and nine times. The CDR3 DNA is TGTGCCAGCAGCCCCCCACGGGTTAGCAATCAGCCCCAGCATTTT. Encoded protein: CASSPPRVSNQPQHF. The gene calls are TRBV3-1 and TRBJ1-5, with unresolved D. V was shortened by 4 bases and J by 0 bases, with 10 bases between the two germline ends. Germline CDR1 reads LGHDT; CDR2 reads YNNKEL (reference sequence). The CDR3 extends over 15 amino acids.

This clonotype turned up a few times. V and J are TRBV6-2 or TRBV6-3 and TRBJ2-7; D remains unclear. The CDR3 has 13 residues. Germline CDR1 and CDR2: MNHEY and SVGEGT. V lost 5 bases and J lost 2, with 10 bases in between. The CDR3 loop reads CASSHPTTYEQYF. For the CDR3, the DNA is TGTGCCAGCAGTCACCCAACTACCTACGAGCAGTACTTC.

V usage is TRBV20-1 and J usage is TRBJ2-7; 7 nucleotides match TRBD2. The CDR3 covers 13 residues. V trimming: 2 bases; J trimming: 2 bases; junction bases outside the gene matches: 3. The V gene's germline CDR1 is DFQATT and CDR2 SNEGSKA (reference sequence). The CDR3 spells CSARPAGTYEQYF. CDR3 DNA sequence: TGCAGTGCTAGACCAGCGGGAACCTACGAGCAGTACTTC.

The rearrangement joins TRBV6-1 to TRBJ1-5; possibly TRBD1 for D (5 bases). The CDR3 totals 17 residues. Germline V lookup: CDR1 MNHNS, CDR2 SASEGT. V was clipped by 4 bases and J by 0 bases, with 16 bases between them. The CDR3 loop reads CASSAGQGQGSNQPQHF. CDR3 DNA sequence: TGTGCCAGCAGTGCCGGGCAGGGTCAAGGTAGCAATCAGCCCCAGCATTTT.

V gene TRBV7-9 combines with J gene TRBJ1-6; D call uncertain. From germline, CDR1 is SEHNR and CDR2 FQNEAQ (reference sequence). V shed 8 bases and J shed 5 bases, with 13 bases lying between them. The CDR3 covers 14 residues. As DNA, the CDR3 is TGTGCCAGCGCCCCTTGGCGGGATAATTCACCCCTCCACTTT. Its translation is CASAPWRDNSPLHF.

This clonotype showed up just a few times. The V gene is TRBV7-2, the J gene TRBJ2-1; 13 positions agree with TRBD2. CDR1 is SGHTA, CDR2 FQGNSA, per germline. Losses at the gene ends were 1 base for V and 2 bases for J; bases not matched to a gene: 2. The CDR3 length is 17 residues. The CDR3: CASSLVGTSGTYNEQFF. Here the CDR3 DNA reads TGTGCCAGCAGCTTAGTAGGGACTAGCGGGACCTACAATGAGCAGTTCTTC.

This clonotype has ten or more counts. The chain uses TRBV6-5 and TRBJ1-1, with TRBD1 matching 7 bases. J lost 6 bases, V lost 2 bases, and 6 bases had no gene match. The germline CDR1 and CDR2 sequences are MNHEY and SVGAGI. The CDR3 loop spans 14 amino acids. For the CDR3, the DNA is TGTGCCAGCAGTTACGGAGGGGGCAGGGCTGAAGCTTTCTTT. Amino acids: CASSYGGGRAEAFF.

This chain links TRBV29-1 with TRBJ1-4; D unclear. Germline values: CDR1 SQVTM, CDR2 ANQGSEA. CDR3 length equals 13 residues. V dropped 4 bases and J dropped 7 bases, with 13 bases sitting between them. CDR3 coding DNA: TGCAGCGTTGCCGGGGAGGTGGGTGAAAAACTGTTTTTT. The encoded protein is CSVAGEVGEKLFF.

The V and J genes are TRBV20-1 and TRBJ2-2, with D unclear. V was clipped by 8 bases and J by 4 bases, with 11 bases between them. Germline CDR1 reads DFQATT; CDR2 reads SNEGSKA (reference sequence). The CDR3 totals 12 residues. The CDR3: CSTLDSTGELFF. The CDR3 region has the DNA TGCAGTACTCTGGATAGCACCGGGGAGCTGTTTTTT.

The chain couples TRBV7-9 to TRBJ2-7, with 9 bases identical to TRBD1. The V segment lost 1 base and the J segment 3 bases; nucleotides outside the gene matches: 4. The germline V gene encodes CDR1 SEHNR and CDR2 FQNEAQ (reference sequence). The CDR3 runs 15 residues. The CDR3: CASSLGPTGGYEQYF. CDR3 nucleotide sequence: TGTGCCAGCAGCTTAGGACCGACAGGGGGCTACGAGCAGTACTTC.

V usage is TRBV7-8 and J usage is TRBJ1-4; 7 nucleotides align to TRBD1. This CDR3 is built from 16 residues. Trimming removed 5 bases from V and 6 bases from J; junction bases left unmatched: 12. Germline lookup yields CDR1 SGHVS and CDR2 FQNEAQ. CDR3 sequence reads: CASSPRSGQSYEKLFF. CDR3 nucleotide sequence: TGTGCCAGCAGCCCGCGCTCGGGACAGTCTTATGAAAAACTGTTTTTT.

This clonotype was seen at least ten times. This sequence joins TRBV20-1 and TRBJ2-5; D remains unclear. Germline loops: CDR1 DFQATT, CDR2 SNEGSKA (reference sequence). The CDR3 extends over 12 amino acids. V was trimmed by 0 bases and J by 5 bases, leaving 7 bases between them. The DNA for the CDR3 is TGCAGTGCTAGAGACTGGTCGGAGACCCAGTACTTC. It specifies CSARDWSETQYF.

This clonotype was observed at least ten times. The chain uses TRBV28 and TRBJ2-7; no clear D gene. Germline V CDR1 and CDR2: MDHEN, SYDVKM. V was trimmed by 10 bases and J by 2 bases, leaving 15 bases between them. This CDR3 spans 13 amino acids. CDR3 nucleotide sequence: TGTGCCACCTCTCCAACGTTAGCCTACGAGCAGTACTTC. Its translation: CATSPTLAYEQYF.

This clonotype was detected ten times or more. V and J are TRBV18 and TRBJ2-7; no firm D call. The CDR3 is 12 residues long. With 4 bases removed from V and 5 bases from J, the gap between germline ends came to 9 bases. Germline V lookup: CDR1 KGHSH, CDR2 LQKENI. The CDR3 DNA is TGTGCCAGCTCACAAAATATGGACGAGCAGTACTTC. Its translation is CASSQNMDEQYF.

There are many counts of this clonotype. This rearrangement joins TRBV11-1 to TRBJ2-3; TRBD2 aligns across 11 bases. This CDR3 has 15 residues. Per the germline V gene, CDR1 is SGHAT and CDR2 is FQDESV (reference sequence). V gave up 5 bases and J gave up 6 bases; unmatched junction bases: 7. CDR3 loop: CASSRELAGADTQYF. CDR3 coding DNA: TGTGCCAGCAGCCGAGAACTAGCGGGAGCGGATACGCAGTATTTT.

This clonotype was observed a handful of times. The CDR3 sequence is CASSQPGQNSPLHF. In DNA, the CDR3 is TGCGCCAGCAGCCAGCCGGGACAGAATTCACCCCTCCACTTT. The chain is built from TRBV4-1 and TRBJ1-6; 7 bases map to TRBD1. CDR1 is MGHRA, CDR2 YSYEKL, per germline. After removal of 3 bases from V and 7 bases from J, the junction contained 3 bases not matched to a gene. This CDR3 contains 14 residues.

Note on this clonotype: This may stem from a read error, because a much larger clone lies one nucleotide away. This chain connects TRBV7-9 to TRBJ2-7; 10 positions agree with TRBD1. Germline V gene lookup returns CDR1 SEHNR and CDR2 FQNEAQ (reference sequence). This CDR3 is built from 15 residues. CDR3 residues: CARSHRQGAAHEQYF. DNA for the CDR3: TGTGCCCGCAGCCACAGACAGGGGGCGGCCCACGAGCAGTACTTC.